This T cell receptor (beta chain) was found in a study of radiotherapy plus CTLA-4 blockade in lung cancer. Clones were sequenced by immunoSEQ multiplex PCR, and TCRdb holds only the in-frame ones, with some missing. The top ten hold about 2% of the sample, which has roughly 92,000 clones, around 87% seen once. The CDR3 covers 16 residues. CDR1 and CDR2 (germline): LNHNV, YYDKDF (reference sequence). V lost 0 bases to trimming and J lost 10 bases; unmatched junction nucleotides: 15. The material was peripheral blood, obtained from a patient treated with radiotherapy plus ipilimumab. This TCR derives from a human donor with non-small cell lung cancer who had a partial response to radiotherapy plus ipilimumab. This chain joins TRBV15 and TRBJ2-7; 7 nucleotides line up with TRBD1. CDR3 nucleotides: TGTGCCACCAGCAGAGAGACCTACAGCAAGGGACAGCCCCAGTACTTC. Translated: CATSRETYSKGQPQYF.